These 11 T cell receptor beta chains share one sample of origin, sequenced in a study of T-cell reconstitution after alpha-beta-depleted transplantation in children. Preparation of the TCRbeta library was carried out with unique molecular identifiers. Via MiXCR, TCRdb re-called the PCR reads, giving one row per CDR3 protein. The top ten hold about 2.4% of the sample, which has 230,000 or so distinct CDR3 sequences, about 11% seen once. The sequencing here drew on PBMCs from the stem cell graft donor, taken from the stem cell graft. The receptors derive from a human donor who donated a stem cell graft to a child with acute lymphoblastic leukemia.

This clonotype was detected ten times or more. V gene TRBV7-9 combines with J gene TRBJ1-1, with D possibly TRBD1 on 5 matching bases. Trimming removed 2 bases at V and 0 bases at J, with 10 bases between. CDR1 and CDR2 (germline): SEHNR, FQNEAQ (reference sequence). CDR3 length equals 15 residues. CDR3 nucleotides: TGTGCCAGCAGCTTAATGGAGGGGATGAACACTGAAGCTTTCTTT. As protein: CASSLMEGMNTEAFF.

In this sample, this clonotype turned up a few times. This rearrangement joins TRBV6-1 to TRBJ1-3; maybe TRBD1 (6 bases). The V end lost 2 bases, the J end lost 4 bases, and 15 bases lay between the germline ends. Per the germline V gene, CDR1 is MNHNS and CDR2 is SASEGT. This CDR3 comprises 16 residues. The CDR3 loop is CASSENEGVRGNTIYF. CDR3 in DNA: TGTGCCAGCAGTGAAAACGAGGGGGTCAGAGGAAACACCATATATTTT.

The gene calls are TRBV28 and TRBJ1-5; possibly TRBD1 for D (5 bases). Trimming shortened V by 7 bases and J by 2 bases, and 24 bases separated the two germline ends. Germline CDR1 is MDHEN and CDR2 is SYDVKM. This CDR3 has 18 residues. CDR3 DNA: TGTGCCAGCACCCCTCCTGGGGCATTCGCCCTAGGCAATCAGCCCCAGCATTTT. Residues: CASTPPGAFALGNQPQHF.

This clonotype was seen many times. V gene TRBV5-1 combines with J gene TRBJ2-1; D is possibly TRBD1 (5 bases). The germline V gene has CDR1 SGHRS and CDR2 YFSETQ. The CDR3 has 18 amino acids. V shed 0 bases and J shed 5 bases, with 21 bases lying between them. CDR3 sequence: CASSLVGAGPIGNNEQFF. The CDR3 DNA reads TGCGCCAGCAGCTTGGTTGGCGCAGGGCCCATTGGGAACAATGAGCAGTTCTTC.

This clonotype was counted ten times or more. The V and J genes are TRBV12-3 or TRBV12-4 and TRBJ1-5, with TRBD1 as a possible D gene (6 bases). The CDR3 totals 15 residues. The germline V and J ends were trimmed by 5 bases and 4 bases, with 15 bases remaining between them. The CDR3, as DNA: TGTGCCAGCAGTCTACAGGGAACCAATAATCAGCCCCAGCATTTT. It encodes CASSLQGTNNQPQHF.

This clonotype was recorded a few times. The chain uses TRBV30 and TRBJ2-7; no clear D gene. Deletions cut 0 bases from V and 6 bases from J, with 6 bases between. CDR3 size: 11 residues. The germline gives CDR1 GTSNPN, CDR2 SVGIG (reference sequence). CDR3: CAWSVLVEQYF. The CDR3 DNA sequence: TGTGCCTGGAGTGTACTGGTCGAGCAGTACTTC.

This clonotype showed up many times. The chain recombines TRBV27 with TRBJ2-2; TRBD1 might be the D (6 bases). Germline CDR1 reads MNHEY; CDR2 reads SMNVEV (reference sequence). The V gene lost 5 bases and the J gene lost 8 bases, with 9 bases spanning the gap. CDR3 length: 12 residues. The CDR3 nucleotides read TGTGCCAGCAGTCGAGGGACAGGGGAGCTGTTTTTT. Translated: CASSRGTGELFF.

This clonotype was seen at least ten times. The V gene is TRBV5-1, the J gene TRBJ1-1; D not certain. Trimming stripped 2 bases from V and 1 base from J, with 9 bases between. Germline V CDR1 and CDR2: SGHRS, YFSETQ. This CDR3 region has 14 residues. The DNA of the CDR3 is TGCGCCAGCAGCTTACACGGGGAGAACACTGAAGCTTTCTTT. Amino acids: CASSLHGENTEAFF.

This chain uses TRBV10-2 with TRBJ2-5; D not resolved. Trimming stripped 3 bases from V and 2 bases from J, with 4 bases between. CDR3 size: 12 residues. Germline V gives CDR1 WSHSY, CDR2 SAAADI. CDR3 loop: CASSEYQETQYF. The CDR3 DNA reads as TGCGCCAGCAGTGAATATCAAGAGACCCAGTACTTC.

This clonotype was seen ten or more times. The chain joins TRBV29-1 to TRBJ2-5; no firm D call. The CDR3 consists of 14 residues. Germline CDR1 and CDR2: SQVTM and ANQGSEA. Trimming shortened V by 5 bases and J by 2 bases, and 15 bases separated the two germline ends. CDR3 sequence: CSVYFSALQETQYF. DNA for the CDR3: TGCAGCGTTTATTTCAGCGCCTTACAAGAGACCCAGTACTTC.

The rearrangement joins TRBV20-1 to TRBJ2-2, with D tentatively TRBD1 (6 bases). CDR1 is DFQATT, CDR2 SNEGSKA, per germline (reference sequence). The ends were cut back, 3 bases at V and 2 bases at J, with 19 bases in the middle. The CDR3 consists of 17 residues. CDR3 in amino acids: CSARLSKGQRNTGELFF. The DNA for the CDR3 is TGCAGTGCTAGGCTATCTAAAGGACAGCGTAACACCGGGGAGCTGTTTTTT.